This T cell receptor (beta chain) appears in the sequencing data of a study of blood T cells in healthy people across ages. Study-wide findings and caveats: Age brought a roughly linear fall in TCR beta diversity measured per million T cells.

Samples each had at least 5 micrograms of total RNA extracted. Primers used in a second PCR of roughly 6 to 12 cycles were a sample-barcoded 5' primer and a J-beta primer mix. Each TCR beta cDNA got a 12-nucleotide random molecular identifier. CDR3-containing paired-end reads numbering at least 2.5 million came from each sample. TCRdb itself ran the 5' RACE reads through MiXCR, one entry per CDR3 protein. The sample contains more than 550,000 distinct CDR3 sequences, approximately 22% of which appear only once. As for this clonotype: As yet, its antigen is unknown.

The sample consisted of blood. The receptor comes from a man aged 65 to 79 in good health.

CDR3 DNA: TGTGCCACCAGCAGAGATCAAGGCTACGAGCAGTACTTC. As protein: CATSRDQGYEQYF. This chain links TRBV15 with TRBJ2-7; D gene uncertain. The V and J ends lost 0 bases and 3 bases respectively, with 6 bases between them. Germline V gives CDR1 LNHNV, CDR2 YYDKDF (reference sequence). The CDR3 is 13 amino acids.